This T cell receptor beta chain is drawn from a study of blood T cell repertoires in COVID-19. On the study more broadly: There were acute and convalescent COVID-19 samples, and they came from the United States, Italy and Spain. In each case, the material was cDNA or gDNA derived from T cells, B-cell-depleted T cells, or PBMCs.

Seattle researchers signed up patients amid active infection and tracked them longitudinally. Original data processing: Cell counts per sample came from amplifying reference gene primers. The method was immunoSEQ multiplex PCR; TCRdb's version includes in-frame clones alone and lacks a portion of them. That table supplies the V and J calls and clone size; D and trimming were determined from the DNA. The data show under 60,000 clones, more than 75% seen once. The germline V gene encodes CDR1 SGHNT and CDR2 YENEEA. With 4 bases clipped from V and 5 bases from J, the junction kept 15 bases outside the gene matches. CDR3 length: 18 residues.

The clonotype originates from a woman in her sixties with COVID-19, enrolled during active disease. The V gene is TRBV11-3, the J gene TRBJ2-1; 9 bases map to TRBD1. Source material: peripheral blood. CDR3 nucleotide sequence: TGTGCCAGCAGCTCGGAACCAACCGGGACAGGGATTGACAATGAGCAGTTCTTC. Its protein is CASSSEPTGTGIDNEQFF. Based on the CDR3 plus reference TRBV11-3 and TRBJ2-1, the full variable domain is EAGVVQSPRYKIIEKKQPVAFWCNPISGHNTLYWYLQNLGQGPELLIRYENEEAVDDSQLPKDRFSAERLKGVDSTLKIQPAELGDSAVYLCASSSEPTGTGIDNEQFFGPGTRLTVL.